This T cell receptor beta chain was recorded in a study of shared clonotypes between healthy human individuals. Study observations and caveats: Estimated richness values were generally larger in naive subsets than in memory subsets.

As to this clone: The antigen is undetermined.

Germline CDR1 reads MNHEY; CDR2 reads SVGAGI. The CDR3 loop spans 15 amino acids. V lost 5 bases to trimming and J lost 0 bases, with 11 bases between them. None of the donors, who were healthy HIV-negative adults, had recently had acute infections or vaccinations. The method was immunoSEQ multiplex PCR; TCRdb's version includes in-frame clones alone and lacks a portion of them. The sample has fewer than 130,000 clones, about 72% seen once; the top ten hold approximately 23%. The TCR was taken from a woman aged 25 to 39 in good health. The sequenced sample was memory CD8+ T cells sorted from blood. Specified subset: CD45RO+ cells pooled with CCR7-negative TemRA cells. The chain couples TRBV6-5 to TRBJ2-1, with no clear D. The CDR3: CASSPDFSSYNEQFF. The CDR3 coding sequence is TGTGCCAGCAGTCCTGACTTCAGCTCCTACAATGAGCAGTTCTTC.